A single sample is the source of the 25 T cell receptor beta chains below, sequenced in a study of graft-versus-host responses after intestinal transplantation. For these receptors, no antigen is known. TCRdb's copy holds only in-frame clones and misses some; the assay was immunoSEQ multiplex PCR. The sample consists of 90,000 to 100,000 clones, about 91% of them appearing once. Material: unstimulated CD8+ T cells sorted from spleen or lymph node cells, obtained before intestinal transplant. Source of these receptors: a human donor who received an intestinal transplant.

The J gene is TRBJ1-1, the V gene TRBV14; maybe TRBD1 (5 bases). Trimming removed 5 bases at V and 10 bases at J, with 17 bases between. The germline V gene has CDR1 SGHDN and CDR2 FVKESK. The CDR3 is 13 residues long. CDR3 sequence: CASSFGGAGSAFF. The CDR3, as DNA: TGTGCCAGCAGCTTCGGGGGAGCAGGTTCAGCTTTCTTT.

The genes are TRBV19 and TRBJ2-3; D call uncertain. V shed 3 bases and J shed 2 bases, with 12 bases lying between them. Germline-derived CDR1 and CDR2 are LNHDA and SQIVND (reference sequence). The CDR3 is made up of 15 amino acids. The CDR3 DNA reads TGTGCCAGTAGTATTGACCTAGACCTCACAGATACGCAGTATTTT. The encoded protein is CASSIDLDLTDTQYF.

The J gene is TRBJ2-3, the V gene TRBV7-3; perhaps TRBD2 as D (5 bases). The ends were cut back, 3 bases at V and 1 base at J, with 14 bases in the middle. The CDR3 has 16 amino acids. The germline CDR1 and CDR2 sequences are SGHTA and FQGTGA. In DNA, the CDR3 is TGTGCCAGCAGCTTCAAGGGAGTAGACGGCACAGATACGCAGTATTTT. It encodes CASSFKGVDGTDTQYF. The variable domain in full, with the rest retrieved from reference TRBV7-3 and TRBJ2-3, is GAGVSQTPSNKVTEKGKYVELRCDPISGHTALYWYRQSLGQGPEFLIYFQGTGAADDSGLPNDRFFAVRPEGSVSTLKIQRTERGDSAVYLCASSFKGVDGTDTQYFGPGTRLTVL.

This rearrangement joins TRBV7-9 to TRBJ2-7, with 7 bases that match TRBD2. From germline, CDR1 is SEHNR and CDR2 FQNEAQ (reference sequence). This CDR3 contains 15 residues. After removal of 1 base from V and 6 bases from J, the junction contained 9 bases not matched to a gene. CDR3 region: CASSLVAGEGVEQYF. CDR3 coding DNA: TGTGCCAGCAGCTTAGTCGCGGGAGAAGGGGTCGAGCAGTACTTC.

The DNA for the CDR3 is TGTGCCAGCAGCATGGACAGGGAAGCAGGTGACACTGAAGCTTTCTTT. It specifies CASSMDREAGDTEAFF. This chain uses TRBV7-8 with TRBJ1-1; 8 bases line up with TRBD1. CDR1 SGHVS and CDR2 FQNEAQ come from the germline V gene. The junction had 11 bases not matched to a gene; V was cut back by 5 bases and J by 3 bases. This CDR3 region has 16 residues.

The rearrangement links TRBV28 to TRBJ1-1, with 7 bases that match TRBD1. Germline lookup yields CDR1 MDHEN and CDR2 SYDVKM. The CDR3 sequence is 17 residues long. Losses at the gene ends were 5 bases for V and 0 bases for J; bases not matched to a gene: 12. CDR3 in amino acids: CASSPPGTVPLNTEAFF. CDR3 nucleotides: TGTGCCAGCAGTCCACCTGGGACAGTTCCTCTGAACACTGAAGCTTTCTTT.

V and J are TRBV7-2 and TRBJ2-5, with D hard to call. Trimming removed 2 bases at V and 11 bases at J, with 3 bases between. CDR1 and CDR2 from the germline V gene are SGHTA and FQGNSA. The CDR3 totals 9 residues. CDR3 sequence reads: CASSLPQYF. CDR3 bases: TGTGCCAGCAGCTTACCGCAGTACTTC.

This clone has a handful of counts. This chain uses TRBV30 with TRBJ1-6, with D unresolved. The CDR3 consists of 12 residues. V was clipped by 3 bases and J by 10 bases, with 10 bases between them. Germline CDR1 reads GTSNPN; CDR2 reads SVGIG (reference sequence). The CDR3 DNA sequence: TGTGCCTGGAGCTCTTGGCTGTCACCCCTCCACTTT. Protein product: CAWSSWLSPLHF. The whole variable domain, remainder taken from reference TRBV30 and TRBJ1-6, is SQTIHQWPATLVQPVGSPLSLECTVEGTSNPNLYWYRQAAGRGLQLLFYSVGIGQISSEVPQNLSASRPQDRQFILSSKKLLLSDSGFYLCAWSSWLSPLHFGNGTRLTVT.

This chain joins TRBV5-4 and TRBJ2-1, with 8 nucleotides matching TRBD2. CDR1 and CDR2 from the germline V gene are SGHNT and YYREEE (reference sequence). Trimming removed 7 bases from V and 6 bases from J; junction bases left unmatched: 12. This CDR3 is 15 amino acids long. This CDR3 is CASETSAGGANEQFF. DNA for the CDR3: TGTGCCAGCGAAACGTCGGCGGGAGGCGCCAATGAGCAGTTCTTC.

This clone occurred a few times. Here the CDR3 reads CASSLSLRNTIYF. DNA of the CDR3: TGTGCCAGCAGTTTAAGCTTGCGGAACACCATATATTTT. This chain uses TRBV28 with TRBJ1-3; no clear D. The germline V gene encodes CDR1 MDHEN and CDR2 SYDVKM. The CDR3 covers 13 residues. V was trimmed by 2 bases and J by 7 bases, leaving 9 bases between them.

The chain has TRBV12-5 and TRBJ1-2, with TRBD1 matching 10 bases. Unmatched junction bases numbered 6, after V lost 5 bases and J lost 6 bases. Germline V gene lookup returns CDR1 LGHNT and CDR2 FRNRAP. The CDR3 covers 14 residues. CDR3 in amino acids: CASGPGQGIDGYTF. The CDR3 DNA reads TGTGCTAGTGGTCCGGGACAGGGGATTGATGGCTACACCTTC.

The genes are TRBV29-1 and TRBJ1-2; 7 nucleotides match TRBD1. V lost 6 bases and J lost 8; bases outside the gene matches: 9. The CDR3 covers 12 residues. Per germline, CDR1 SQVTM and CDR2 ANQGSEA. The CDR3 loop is CSVRTGPMGYTF. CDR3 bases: TGCAGCGTCCGGACAGGCCCGATGGGCTACACCTTC. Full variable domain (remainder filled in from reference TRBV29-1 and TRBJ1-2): SAVISQKPSRDICQRGTSLTIQCQVDSQVTMMFWYRQQPGQSLTLIATANQGSEATYESGFVIDKFPISRPNLTFSTLTVSNMSPEDSSIYLCSVRTGPMGYTFGSGTRLTVV.

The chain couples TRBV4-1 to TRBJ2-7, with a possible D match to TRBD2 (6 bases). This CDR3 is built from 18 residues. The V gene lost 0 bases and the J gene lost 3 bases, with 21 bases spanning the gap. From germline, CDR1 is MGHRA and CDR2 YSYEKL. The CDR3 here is CASSQDGSPGTPYYEQYF. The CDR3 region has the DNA TGCGCCAGCAGCCAAGACGGGTCCCCCGGGACTCCGTACTACGAGCAGTACTTC.

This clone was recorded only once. For the CDR3, the DNA is TGTGCCAGTAGCCTAACAGGTTACGAGGGCTACACCTTC. This translates into CASSLTGYEGYTF. The chain employs TRBV19 and TRBJ1-2, with D perhaps matching TRBD1 (5 bases). CDR3 length: 13 residues. Trimming cost V 6 bases and J 8 bases, with 16 bases left between them. The V gene's germline CDR1 is LNHDA and CDR2 SQIVND (reference sequence).

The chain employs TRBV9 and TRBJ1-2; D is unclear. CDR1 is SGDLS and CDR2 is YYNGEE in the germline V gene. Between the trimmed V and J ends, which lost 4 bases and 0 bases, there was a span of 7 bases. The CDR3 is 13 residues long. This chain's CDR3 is CASSTGANYGYTF. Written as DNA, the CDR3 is TGTGCCAGCAGCACCGGTGCTAACTATGGCTACACCTTC.

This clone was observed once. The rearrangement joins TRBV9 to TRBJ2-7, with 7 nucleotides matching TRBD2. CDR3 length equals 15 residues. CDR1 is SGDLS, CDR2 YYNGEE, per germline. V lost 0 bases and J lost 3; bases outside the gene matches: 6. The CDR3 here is CASSVDGRGIYEQYF. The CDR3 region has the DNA TGTGCCAGCAGCGTAGACGGGCGGGGGATCTACGAGCAGTACTTC.

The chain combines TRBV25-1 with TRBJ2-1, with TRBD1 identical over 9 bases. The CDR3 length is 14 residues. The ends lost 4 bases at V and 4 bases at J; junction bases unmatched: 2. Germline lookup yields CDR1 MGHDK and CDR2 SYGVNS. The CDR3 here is CASSGQGVYNEQFF. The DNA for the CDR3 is TGTGCCAGCAGTGGACAGGGGGTATACAATGAGCAGTTCTTC.

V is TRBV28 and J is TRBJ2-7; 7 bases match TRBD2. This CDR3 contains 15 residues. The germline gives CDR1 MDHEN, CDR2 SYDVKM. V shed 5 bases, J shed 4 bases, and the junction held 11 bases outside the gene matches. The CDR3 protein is CASSLPNVGGYEQYF. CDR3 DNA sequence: TGTGCCAGCAGTCTCCCTAACGTGGGGGGGTACGAGCAGTACTTC.

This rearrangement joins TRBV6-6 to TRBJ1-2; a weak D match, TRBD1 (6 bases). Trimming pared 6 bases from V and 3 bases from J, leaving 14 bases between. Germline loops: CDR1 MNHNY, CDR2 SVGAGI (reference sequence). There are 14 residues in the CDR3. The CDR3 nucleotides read TGTGCCAGCAGCCAGGGGTCAGGCGACTATGGCTACACCTTC. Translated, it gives CASSQGSGDYGYTF.

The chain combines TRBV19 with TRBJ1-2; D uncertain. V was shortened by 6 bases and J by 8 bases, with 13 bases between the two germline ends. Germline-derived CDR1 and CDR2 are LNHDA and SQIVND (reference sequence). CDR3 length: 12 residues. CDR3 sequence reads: CASSWAGRGYTF. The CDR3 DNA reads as TGTGCCAGTAGCTGGGCCGGGAGAGGCTACACCTTC.

The CDR3 sequence is CASTQVSSDLYEQYF. The CDR3 bases are TGTGCCAGCACCCAAGTGTCTAGCGATCTCTACGAGCAGTACTTC. This rearrangement joins TRBV11-2 to TRBJ2-7, with a possible D match to TRBD2 (6 bases). CDR3 length: 15 residues. Germline assignment: CDR1 SGHAT and CDR2 FQNNGV. V was trimmed by 7 bases and J by 3 bases, leaving 19 bases between them.

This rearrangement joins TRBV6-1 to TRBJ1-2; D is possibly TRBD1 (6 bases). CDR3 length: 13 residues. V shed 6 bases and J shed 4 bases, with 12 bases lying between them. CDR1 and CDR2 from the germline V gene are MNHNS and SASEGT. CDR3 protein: CASSHRESYGYTF. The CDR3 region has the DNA TGTGCCAGCAGCCACAGGGAATCCTATGGCTACACCTTC.

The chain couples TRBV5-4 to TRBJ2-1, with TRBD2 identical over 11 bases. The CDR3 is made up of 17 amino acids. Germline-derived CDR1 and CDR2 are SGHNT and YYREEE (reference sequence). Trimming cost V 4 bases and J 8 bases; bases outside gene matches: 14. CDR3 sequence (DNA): TGTGCCAGCAGCCGTCATATTAGCGGGGGGGCCCTGGATGAGCAGTTCTTC. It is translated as CASSRHISGGALDEQFF.

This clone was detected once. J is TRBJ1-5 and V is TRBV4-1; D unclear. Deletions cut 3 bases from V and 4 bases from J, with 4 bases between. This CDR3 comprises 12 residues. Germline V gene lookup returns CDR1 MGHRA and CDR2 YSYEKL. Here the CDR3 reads CASSHLNQPQHF. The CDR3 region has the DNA TGCGCCAGCAGCCACCTAAATCAGCCCCAGCATTTT.

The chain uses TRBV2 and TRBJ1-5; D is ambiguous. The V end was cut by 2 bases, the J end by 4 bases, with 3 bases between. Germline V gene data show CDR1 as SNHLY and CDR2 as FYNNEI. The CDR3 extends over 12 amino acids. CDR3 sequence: CASSEQNQPQHF. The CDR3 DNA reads TGTGCCAGCAGTGAACAGAATCAGCCCCAGCATTTT.